The next 2 T cell receptor beta chains were all read from a single sample in a study of blood T cell repertoires in COVID-19 (dated by TCRdb to the early 2020s). The method behind the library was the immunoSEQ multiplex PCR assay. In TCRdb, the immuneACCESS table is reduced to in-frame sequences with V and J assigned. These tables do not hold every clone; where another copy was compared, an unresolved V gene accounts for under half, and the others remain unexplained. Counted in this sample were around 60,000 clones; around 79% of them appeared once. 32% of the sample is in the top ten clones. Sequenced material: peripheral blood. The receptors originated from a human donor in a cohort sampled during active COVID-19.

V is TRBV6-5 and J is TRBJ2-5; TRBD1 aligns across 8 bases. Germline V lookup: CDR1 MNHEY, CDR2 SVGAGI. The CDR3 runs 13 residues. The trim removed 4 bases at V and 5 bases at J, leaving 3 bases unmatched. The CDR3 nucleotides are TGTGCCAGCAGTTGGAACAGGGGGGAGACCCAGTACTTC. It specifies CASSWNRGETQYF.

This clone has at least ten counts. The V gene is TRBV6-4, the J gene TRBJ2-3, with 10 bases that match TRBD1. Germline V lookup: CDR1 MRHNA, CDR2 SNTAGT. The CDR3 is 14 residues long. J was trimmed by 4 bases and V by 2 bases; bases with no gene match: 0. Here the CDR3 reads CASSDGTGADTQYF. For the CDR3, the DNA is TGTGCCAGCAGTGACGGGACAGGGGCAGATACGCAGTATTTT.